These 26 T cell receptor beta chains were sequenced from one sample in a study of blood T cell repertoires in COVID-19 (dated by TCRdb to 2020 to 2021). The library was produced with the immunoSEQ multiplex PCR assay. TCRdb carries this immuneACCESS record with in-frame sequences only. Its versions omit some clonotypes, under half of them owing to an unresolved V gene in the studies checked, with the rest unexplained. Within this sample are 250,000 to 400,000 clones, with 85% to 90% of them counted one time only. Roughly 2.9% of the sample is taken by the ten largest. Source material: peripheral blood. The receptors stem from a woman aged 25 to 45 with COVID-19, enrolled during active disease.

V is TRBV14 and J is TRBJ1-1; D possibly corresponds to TRBD1 (6 bases). This CDR3 spans 14 amino acids. V dropped 0 bases and J dropped 5 bases, with 10 bases sitting between them. Germline V gives CDR1 SGHDN, CDR2 FVKESK. The CDR3 nucleotides read TGTGCCAGCAGCCAAGACAGGGGCTGGACTGAAGCTTTCTTT. Translation gives CASSQDRGWTEAFF.

The CDR3 DNA sequence: TGTGCCAGCGGCTCCAGGGGGCCAATCTATGGCTACACCTTC. Protein: CASGSRGPIYGYTF. The gene calls are TRBV28 and TRBJ1-2; TRBD1 matches 8 bases. CDR1 is MDHEN, CDR2 SYDVKM, per germline. There are 14 residues in the CDR3. V was clipped by 8 bases and J by 4 bases; unmatched bases: 9.

The chain couples TRBV5-8 to TRBJ1-5; a weak D match, TRBD1 (6 bases). Germline V CDR1 and CDR2: SGHTS, YDEGEE. V lost 0 bases to trimming and J lost 0 bases, with 10 bases between them. CDR3 size: 16 residues. In DNA form, the CDR3 reads TGTGCCAGCAGCTTGGTAGCAGGGGTTAGCAATCAGCCCCAGCATTTT. This sequence encodes CASSLVAGVSNQPQHF.

This chain uses TRBV5-6 with TRBJ2-1; tentatively, D is TRBD1 (5 bases). Trimming pared 3 bases from V and 8 bases from J, leaving 9 bases between. This CDR3 has 12 amino acids. Germline V gene sequence: CDR1 SGHDT, CDR2 YYEEEE. This chain's CDR3 is CASSSQGYEQFF. CDR3 DNA sequence: TGTGCCAGCAGCTCCCAGGGTTATGAGCAGTTCTTC.

This rearrangement joins TRBV3-1 (or the pseudogene TRBV3-2) to TRBJ1-1; no firm D call. Per the germline V gene, CDR1 is LGHDT and CDR2 is YNNKEL (reference sequence). The CDR3 loop spans 17 amino acids. V was trimmed by 0 bases and J by 3 bases, leaving 17 bases between them. CDR3 in DNA: TGTGCCAGCAGCCAAGATTCAGGCTTCGGGCGGGACACTGAAGCTTTCTTT. Its protein product is CASSQDSGFGRDTEAFF.

The chain joins TRBV5-4 to TRBJ1-2; D unclear. Germline lookup yields CDR1 SGHNT and CDR2 YYREEE (reference sequence). This CDR3 contains 14 residues. Trimming took 0 bases from V and 6 from J, leaving 12 bases between them. Here the CDR3 reads CASSLGHGGDGYTF. The CDR3 region has the DNA TGTGCCAGCAGCTTGGGGCACGGCGGGGATGGCTACACCTTC.

This clone has more than one count but fewer than ten. The rearrangement joins TRBV7-9 to TRBJ1-3, with 12 bases lining up with TRBD1. The CDR3 is made up of 17 amino acids. Germline assignment: CDR1 SEHNR and CDR2 FQNEAQ (reference sequence). V shed 6 bases, J shed 2 bases, and the junction held 8 bases outside the gene matches. CDR3 sequence: CASSPPGQGAAGNTIYF. Here the CDR3 DNA reads TGTGCCAGCAGTCCTCCGGGACAGGGGGCAGCTGGAAACACCATATATTTT. Full variable domain (outside the CDR3, taken from reference TRBV7-9 and TRBJ1-3): DTGVSQNPRHKITKRGQNVTFRCDPISEHNRLYWYRQTLGQGPEFLTYFQNEAQLEKSRLLSDRFSAERPKGSFSTLEIQRTEQGDSAMYLCASSPPGQGAAGNTIYFGEGSWLTVV.

The chain carries TRBV5-6 and TRBJ2-7, with D perhaps TRBD2 (6 bases). The CDR3 runs 14 residues. The germline V gene has CDR1 SGHDT and CDR2 YYEEEE. Trimming cost V 2 bases and J 2 bases, with 11 bases left between them. CDR3: CASSLGTHPYEQYF. The CDR3 DNA sequence: TGTGCCAGCAGCTTAGGGACTCACCCCTACGAGCAGTACTTC.

V gene TRBV7-2 combines with J gene TRBJ2-7, with no clear D. CDR3 length: 14 amino acids. The germline V and J ends were trimmed by 5 bases and 1 base, with 12 bases remaining between them. Per the germline V gene, CDR1 is SGHTA and CDR2 is FQGNSA. The CDR3 DNA reads as TGTGCCAGCAGCCTACTACCCGAATCCTACGAGCAGTACTTC. Residues: CASSLLPESYEQYF. Using reference TRBV7-2 and TRBJ2-7 for the parts outside the CDR3, the full variable domain is GAGVSQSPSNKVTEKGKDVELRCDPISGHTALYWYRQSLGQGLEFLIYFQGNSAPDKSGLPSDRFSAERTGGSVSTLTIQRTQQEDSAVYLCASSLLPESYEQYFGPGTRLTVT.

This clone was detected once. The rearrangement uses TRBV2 and TRBJ1-1; D not certain. There are 12 residues in the CDR3. Per germline, CDR1 SNHLY and CDR2 FYNNEI. V gave up 7 bases and J gave up 4 bases, with 10 bases separating them. CDR3 in DNA: TGTGCCAGCACTTTTGAGGCCACTGAAGCTTTCTTT. This translates into CASTFEATEAFF.

The V call is TRBV2, the J call TRBJ1-6, with D maybe TRBD1 (6 bases). V was shortened by 5 bases and J by 10 bases, with 15 bases between the two germline ends. Germline CDR1 reads SNHLY; CDR2 reads FYNNEI. The CDR3 length is 14 residues. The CDR3 region is CASSRTDLGSPLHF. The CDR3 DNA reads as TGTGCCAGCAGTCGGACAGACCTAGGGTCACCCCTCCACTTT.

The V gene is TRBV9, the J gene TRBJ2-7, with 13 bases matching TRBD2. The CDR3 spans 15 residues. Losses at the gene ends were 4 bases for V and 5 bases for J; bases not matched to a gene: 6. Germline V gene sequence: CDR1 SGDLS, CDR2 YYNGEE. CDR3 sequence reads: CASSQGTSGNNEQYF. CDR3 DNA sequence: TGTGCCAGCAGCCAAGGGACTAGCGGGAACAACGAGCAGTACTTC. The full variable domain, in which reference TRBV9 and TRBJ2-7 provide the parts outside the CDR3, is DSGVTQTPKHLITATGQRVTLRCSPRSGDLSVYWYQQSLDQGLQFLIQYYNGEERAKGNILERFSAQQFPDLHSELNLSSLELGDSALYFCASSQGTSGNNEQYFGPGTRLTVT.

The rearrangement uses TRBV7-6 and TRBJ2-1; D remains ambiguous. This CDR3 has 13 residues. V gave up 2 bases and J gave up 4 bases, with 6 bases separating them. Germline CDR1 and CDR2: SGHVS and FNYEAQ. The CDR3 protein is CASSLTDYNEQFF. Here the CDR3 DNA reads TGTGCCAGCAGCTTAACAGATTACAATGAGCAGTTCTTC.

The chain carries TRBV27 and TRBJ2-1; 14 nucleotides agree with TRBD2. This CDR3 is built from 16 residues. Germline trimming cut 4 bases from V and 7 bases from J; bases unmatched to any gene: 6. The germline CDR1 and CDR2 sequences are MNHEY and SMNVEV (reference sequence). CDR3 residues: CASSSTGTSGRNEQFF. DNA for the CDR3: TGTGCCAGCAGTTCCACCGGGACTAGCGGGAGAAATGAGCAGTTCTTC.

In nucleotides, the CDR3 is TGTGCCAGCAGCTTCTCGACAGCAGCCTATGGCTACACCTTC. Amino acids: CASSFSTAAYGYTF. The chain couples TRBV7-9 to TRBJ1-2; tentatively, D is TRBD1 (5 bases). Germline CDR1 is SEHNR and CDR2 is FQNEAQ (reference sequence). V was clipped by 3 bases and J by 4 bases, with 12 bases between them. The CDR3 consists of 14 residues.

V is TRBV7-9 and J is TRBJ2-3, with 12 bases lining up with TRBD2. Germline trimming cut 1 base from V and 4 bases from J; bases unmatched to any gene: 3. The CDR3 has 16 amino acids. The germline V gene has CDR1 SEHNR and CDR2 FQNEAQ (reference sequence). The CDR3, as DNA: TGTGCCAGCAGCTTAGGGACTAGCGGGAATTCAGATACGCAGTATTTT. Translation: CASSLGTSGNSDTQYF.

The chain carries TRBV7-2 and TRBJ1-2, with D perhaps matching TRBD1 (5 bases). Germline V CDR1 and CDR2: SGHTA, FQGNSA. The CDR3 has 16 residues. Trimming shortened V by 1 base and J by 0 bases, and 12 bases separated the two germline ends. The CDR3 nucleotides read TGTGCCAGCAGCTTAGTCGGAGGGGCCTCTAACTATGGCTACACCTTC. Translated: CASSLVGGASNYGYTF.

This clone has a single count. CDR3 amino acids: CASSERLRGGYTF. Here the CDR3 DNA reads TGTGCCAGCAGTGAAAGGCTCAGGGGGGGCTACACCTTC. V usage is TRBV6-1 and J usage is TRBJ1-2, with 7 positions matching TRBD1. CDR3 size: 13 residues. J was trimmed by 8 bases and V by 2 bases; bases with no gene match: 5. Germline V gene data show CDR1 as MNHNS and CDR2 as SASEGT.

V is TRBV28 and J is TRBJ1-2, with D possibly being TRBD1 (6 bases). Per germline, CDR1 MDHEN and CDR2 SYDVKM. The CDR3 totals 11 residues. In nucleotides, the CDR3 is TGTGTGGCGGAGACAGGAGGTGGCTACACCTTC. Encoded protein: CVAETGGGYTF.

The chain recombines TRBV29-1 with TRBJ2-2; a weak D match, TRBD2 (6 bases). The V end lost 0 bases, the J end lost 7 bases, and 15 bases lay between the germline ends. CDR1 is SQVTM, CDR2 ANQGSEA, per germline. The CDR3 has 15 residues. Here the CDR3 reads CSVEESGVGSGELFF. The DNA for the CDR3 is TGCAGCGTTGAAGAGTCGGGGGTGGGGAGCGGGGAGCTGTTTTTT.

V gene TRBV10-3 combines with J gene TRBJ1-1; 9 nucleotides agree with TRBD1. CDR3 length: 14 residues. Trimming cost V 4 bases and J 5 bases; bases outside gene matches: 5. CDR1 and CDR2 from the germline V gene are ENHRY and SYGVKD. Written as DNA, the CDR3 is TGTGCCATCAGTGGCGGACAGGGGTGGACTGAAGCTTTCTTT. Protein sequence: CAISGGQGWTEAFF.

The chain has TRBV7-9 and TRBJ1-2, with D perhaps TRBD1 (6 bases). V was cut by 1 base and J by 8 bases, with 11 bases left in between. The CDR3 contains 13 residues. From germline, CDR1 is SEHNR and CDR2 FQNEAQ (reference sequence). The DNA of the CDR3 is TGTGCCAGCAGCTTAGACGGGACACCAGGCTACACCTTC. As protein: CASSLDGTPGYTF. Using reference TRBV7-9 and TRBJ1-2 for the parts outside the CDR3, the full variable domain is DTGVSQNPRHKITKRGQNVTFRCDPISEHNRLYWYRQTLGQGPEFLTYFQNEAQLEKSRLLSDRFSAERPKGSFSTLEIQRTEQGDSAMYLCASSLDGTPGYTFGSGTRLTVV.

The chain employs TRBV11-2 and TRBJ2-7; D might be TRBD2 (6 bases). The CDR3 length is 17 residues. Germline loops: CDR1 SGHAT, CDR2 FQNNGV. Deletions cut 5 bases from V and 2 bases from J, with 22 bases between. The CDR3 DNA reads TGTGCCAGCAGCCAAAGTTACCATCGTGGGGGGACCTACGAGCAGTACTTC. Amino acids: CASSQSYHRGGTYEQYF.

The J gene is TRBJ2-7, the V gene TRBV28; 9 nucleotides align to TRBD1. The CDR3 is 16 residues long. V shed 5 bases, J shed 4 bases, and the junction held 12 bases outside the gene matches. In germline, CDR1 is MDHEN, CDR2 SYDVKM. CDR3 nucleotide sequence: TGTGCCAGCAGTCCCAGACAGGGGGAAAAGGCATACGAGCAGTACTTC. Protein product: CASSPRQGEKAYEQYF.

V usage is TRBV29-1 and J usage is TRBJ1-2, with D possibly matching TRBD1 (5 bases). Trimming cost V 8 bases and J 8 bases, with 21 bases left between them. CDR3 length equals 13 residues. Germline V lookup: CDR1 SQVTM, CDR2 ANQGSEA. The CDR3 protein is CSHLGGRVTGYTF. The CDR3 DNA reads TGCAGCCACCTCGGCGGCAGGGTGACGGGCTACACCTTC.

The J gene is TRBJ1-4, the V gene TRBV11-2; 8 bases are a match to TRBD1. The length of the CDR3 is 15 residues. V lost 3 bases, J lost 8 bases, and 8 bases stayed unmatched. The germline CDR1 and CDR2 sequences are SGHAT and FQNNGV. The CDR3, as DNA: TGTGCCAGCAGCTTTGGCCAGGGGGCCGGGGAAAAACTGTTTTTT. It codes for CASSFGQGAGEKLFF.